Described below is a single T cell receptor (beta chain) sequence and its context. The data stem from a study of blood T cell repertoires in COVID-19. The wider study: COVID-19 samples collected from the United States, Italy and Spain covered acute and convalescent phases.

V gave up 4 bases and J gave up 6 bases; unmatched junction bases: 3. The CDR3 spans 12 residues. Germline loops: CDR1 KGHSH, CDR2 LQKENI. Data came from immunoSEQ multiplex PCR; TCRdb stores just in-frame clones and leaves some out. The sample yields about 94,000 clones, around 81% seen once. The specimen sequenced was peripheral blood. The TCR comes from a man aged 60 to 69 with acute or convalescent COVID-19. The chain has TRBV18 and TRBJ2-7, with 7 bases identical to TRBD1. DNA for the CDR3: TGTGCCAGCTCACGACAGGGCCGCGAGCAGTACTTC. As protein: CASSRQGREQYF.